Following are 13 T cell receptor beta chains from one sample sequenced in a study of cytomegalovirus exposure and HLA in healthy donors. PCR was performed using 60 Vbeta and 13 Jbeta primers. Data came from immunoSEQ multiplex PCR; TCRdb stores just in-frame clones and leaves some out. The sample has under 100,000 clones, over 70% seen once. Sequencing input: PBMCs. The receptors were sampled from a boy aged 5-17 years in good health and CMV-seronegative.

V and J are TRBV5-4 and TRBJ2-7; maybe TRBD1 (6 bases). Trimming left V 7 bases short and J 4 bases short, with 15 bases between. The CDR3 runs 13 residues. Germline CDR1 SGHNT, CDR2 YYREEE (reference sequence). CDR3: CASANRETYEQYF. The CDR3 DNA sequence: TGTGCCAGCGCCAACAGGGAGACGTACGAGCAGTACTTC.

The rearrangement links TRBV7-3 to TRBJ2-1; the match to TRBD1 covers 8 bases. From germline, CDR1 is SGHTA and CDR2 FQGTGA. This CDR3 comprises 14 residues. J gave up 6 bases and V 1 base, and 2 bases lay outside the gene matches. The CDR3 DNA reads TGTGCCAGCAGCTTAAGACAGGGGCGCAATGAGCAGTTCTTC. Its translation: CASSLRQGRNEQFF.

The J gene is TRBJ2-7, the V gene TRBV27, with TRBD2 matching over 7 bases. CDR3 length: 11 amino acids. Germline assignment: CDR1 MNHEY and CDR2 SMNVEV (reference sequence). V lost 8 bases and J lost 7; bases outside the gene matches: 5. CDR3 loop: CASHGGGEQYF. The CDR3 DNA reads as TGTGCCAGCCATGGGGGGGGTGAGCAGTACTTC.

V is TRBV5-1 and J is TRBJ2-7; 9 bases map to TRBD1. Trimming took 2 bases from V and 4 from J; bases not matched to a gene: 7. CDR3 length: 15 amino acids. Germline values: CDR1 SGHRS, CDR2 YFSETQ. CDR3 residues: CASSFPTGGEYEQYF. For the CDR3, the DNA is TGCGCCAGCAGCTTCCCGACAGGGGGGGAATACGAGCAGTACTTC.

The V gene is TRBV7-3, the J gene TRBJ2-7, with D tentatively TRBD1 (6 bases). This CDR3 contains 14 residues. Per the germline V gene, CDR1 is SGHTA and CDR2 is FQGTGA. V lost 5 bases to trimming and J lost 3 bases, with 14 bases between them. CDR3 sequence: CASSPTRTDYEQYF. The DNA for the CDR3 is TGTGCCAGCAGCCCTACTAGGACAGACTACGAGCAGTACTTC.

J is TRBJ2-7 and V is TRBV4-1; D may be TRBD1 (6 bases). Trimming cost V 1 base and J 5 bases, with 12 bases left between them. Germline CDR1 and CDR2: MGHRA and YSYEKL. The CDR3 has 14 amino acids. The CDR3 is CASSQGGGSDEQYF. DNA of the CDR3: TGCGCCAGCAGCCAAGGAGGGGGTAGTGACGAGCAGTACTTC.

This rearrangement joins TRBV6-6 to TRBJ2-7; the match to TRBD1 covers 7 bases. CDR3 length: 14 residues. Germline V gives CDR1 MNHNY, CDR2 SVGAGI (reference sequence). The V and J ends lost 3 bases and 6 bases, in that order; junction bases with no gene match: 8. CDR3 sequence reads: CASSYDREGGEQYF. CDR3 sequence (DNA): TGTGCCAGCAGTTATGACAGGGAAGGGGGCGAGCAGTACTTC.

The CDR3 region is CASSLEPGGLESPLHF. Written as DNA, the CDR3 is TGTGCCAGCAGCTTAGAGCCAGGGGGCTTGGAATCACCCCTCCACTTT. The chain couples TRBV7-9 to TRBJ1-6; 8 bases are a match to TRBD1. Losses at the gene ends were 1 base for V and 10 bases for J; bases not matched to a gene: 9. There are 16 residues in the CDR3. Per the germline V gene, CDR1 is SEHNR and CDR2 is FQNEAQ (reference sequence).

The chain joins TRBV5-1 to TRBJ2-5; D uncertain. In germline, CDR1 is SGHRS, CDR2 YFSETQ. V lost 4 bases to trimming and J lost 5 bases, with 6 bases between them. The CDR3 extends over 11 amino acids. DNA for the CDR3: TGCGCCAGCAGCCCCGAGGAGACCCAGTACTTC. It codes for CASSPEETQYF. Together with reference TRBV5-1 and TRBJ2-5, the CDR3 gives the full variable domain: KAGVTQTPRYLIKTRGQQVTLSCSPISGHRSVSWYQQTPGQGLQFLFEYFSETQRNKGNFPGRFSGRQFSNSRSEMNVSTLELGDSALYLCASSPEETQYFGPGTRLLVL.

The chain carries TRBV25-1 and TRBJ2-1; TRBD1 agrees at 9 bases. V shed 4 bases, J shed 6 bases, and the junction held 10 bases outside the gene matches. The CDR3 has 16 residues. Looked up from germline, CDR1 is MGHDK and CDR2 is SYGVNS. The CDR3, as DNA: TGTGCCAGCAGTGGGTCGGGGACAGGGAAGGGCAATGAGCAGTTCTTC. This codes for CASSGSGTGKGNEQFF. The full variable domain, completed using reference TRBV25-1 and TRBJ2-1, is EADIYQTPRYLVIGTGKKITLECSQTMGHDKMYWYQQDPGMELHLIHYSYGVNSTEKGDLSSESTVSRIRTEHFPLTLESARPSHTSQYLCASSGSGTGKGNEQFFGPGTRLTVL.

This chain uses TRBV29-1 with TRBJ1-2, with TRBD1 matching over 7 bases. The length of the CDR3 is 11 residues. V was pared by 7 bases and J by 4 bases, with 3 bases of the junction left unmatched. CDR1 is SQVTM, CDR2 ANQGSEA, per germline. Written as DNA, the CDR3 is TGCAGCGCGGGACAGTCCTATGGCTACACCTTC. It encodes CSAGQSYGYTF.

This clone appeared once. The CDR3 DNA reads TGTGCCAGCAGCTTAAGACAGGGTGGGTACTACGAGCAGTACTTC. This encodes CASSLRQGGYYEQYF. V gene TRBV11-2 combines with J gene TRBJ2-7, with 7 bases matching TRBD1. The junction had 7 bases not matched to a gene; V was cut back by 2 bases and J by 3 bases. This CDR3 has 15 amino acids. Germline assignment: CDR1 SGHAT and CDR2 FQNNGV.

The chain carries TRBV4-3 and TRBJ1-5; no clear D. The V and J ends lost 0 bases and 1 base respectively, with 7 bases between them. The CDR3 totals 15 residues. CDR1 is LGHNA and CDR2 is YSLEER in the germline V gene. The CDR3 nucleotides read TGCGCCAGCAGCCAAGATACTAGGAGCAATCAGCCCCAGCATTTT. Protein sequence: CASSQDTRSNQPQHF.